This T cell receptor beta chain was identified during a study of cytomegalovirus exposure and HLA in healthy donors. The CDR3 covers 13 residues. Germline loops: CDR1 MGHDK, CDR2 SYGVNS. Trimming removed 10 bases from V and 4 bases from J, with 16 bases in between. Study-level points and caveats: A list of 164 TCR beta chains associated with cytomegalovirus was given.

Details on this clone: The antigen remains unidentified.

60 Vbeta and 13 Jbeta primers were used in PCR. TCRdb's table, derived via immunoSEQ multiplex PCR, lists solely in-frame clones and lacks some. The data contain some 120,000 clones, roughly 87% of them singletons. The chain joins TRBV25-1 to TRBJ1-1; D uncertain. The sample was PBMCs. This clonotype was obtained from a young woman in good health and CMV-seronegative. CDR3 sequence: CATAVEIGTEAFF. Written as DNA, the CDR3 is TGTGCCACCGCGGTCGAAATCGGCACTGAAGCTTTCTTT.